This passage covers 27 T cell receptor beta chains from one sample sequenced in a study of blood T cell repertoires in COVID-19. Some clones are missing from TCRdb's copy, which holds only in-frame ones; the method was immunoSEQ multiplex PCR. The data contain about 280,000 clones, around 89% of them seen just once; the ten biggest clones take up approximately 4.3%. Specimen: peripheral blood. All receptors derive from a man in his forties or fifties with acute or convalescent COVID-19.

For the CDR3, the DNA is TGTGCCAGCAGGTCCGGGACACTTTCCTACGAGCAGTACTTC. The encoded protein is CASRSGTLSYEQYF. V is TRBV6-5 and J is TRBJ2-7; the D gene is possibly TRBD1 (6 bases). V was trimmed by 6 bases and J by 1 base, leaving 13 bases between them. Germline CDR1 and CDR2: MNHEY and SVGAGI. This CDR3 is built from 14 residues.

The chain links TRBV30 to TRBJ1-2; 7 bases match TRBD1. CDR1 is GTSNPN, CDR2 SVGIG, per germline (reference sequence). This CDR3 region has 13 residues. J lost 6 bases, V lost 3 bases, and 7 bases had no gene match. DNA for the CDR3: TGTGCCTGGAGCGAACAGGGGTACGATGGCTACACCTTC. The encoded protein is CAWSEQGYDGYTF.

This clone has only a few counts. The chain recombines TRBV6-5 with TRBJ1-2, with a weak D call TRBD1 (6 bases). The CDR3 has 13 amino acids. The ends were cut back, 9 bases at V and 5 bases at J, with 16 bases in the middle. Germline V CDR1 and CDR2: MNHEY, SVGAGI. CDR3: CASRRQDLYGYTF. The CDR3 region has the DNA TGTGCCAGTCGGAGACAGGACCTATATGGCTACACCTTC.

The rearrangement links TRBV19 to TRBJ2-7; perhaps TRBD1 as D (5 bases). The germline V gene has CDR1 LNHDA and CDR2 SQIVND (reference sequence). Trimming took off 4 bases at V and 0 bases at J, with 13 bases between the two ends. The length of the CDR3 is 15 residues. The CDR3 region has the DNA TGTGCCAGTAGTAGGGGCCTCCTCAGCTCCTACGAGCAGTACTTC. Its translation: CASSRGLLSSYEQYF.

The rearrangement joins TRBV19 to TRBJ2-7; D remains unclear. The CDR3 has 13 residues. Germline lookup yields CDR1 LNHDA and CDR2 SQIVND (reference sequence). V shed 1 base and J shed 3 bases, with 7 bases lying between them. DNA for the CDR3: TGTGCCAGTAGTATAGGTCACTTCTACGAGCAGTACTTC. Encoded protein: CASSIGHFYEQYF.

The rearrangement links TRBV5-5 to TRBJ2-3; D possibly corresponds to TRBD1 (6 bases). CDR3 size: 15 residues. Germline V gene lookup returns CDR1 SGHKS and CDR2 YYEKEE (reference sequence). Trimming removed 4 bases at V and 2 bases at J, with 14 bases between. The CDR3 protein is CASSATGLFTDTQYF. CDR3 DNA sequence: TGTGCCAGCAGCGCGACAGGACTTTTCACAGATACGCAGTATTTT.

V is TRBV19 and J is TRBJ2-3, with D possibly matching TRBD1 (6 bases). V lost 6 bases to trimming and J lost 6 bases, with 16 bases between them. CDR3 length: 14 amino acids. Per germline, CDR1 LNHDA and CDR2 SQIVND (reference sequence). The CDR3 DNA reads TGTGCCAGTAGCGCTGACAGGACGCGGGATACGCAGTATTTT. This sequence encodes CASSADRTRDTQYF.

The chain has TRBV20-1 and TRBJ2-5; TRBD2 might be the D (6 bases). The CDR3 extends over 10 amino acids. Per germline, CDR1 DFQATT and CDR2 SNEGSKA (reference sequence). The germline V and J ends were trimmed by 7 bases and 7 bases, with 10 bases remaining between them. The DNA for the CDR3 is TGCAGTGTGGAGGGCCGGACCCAGTACTTC. This sequence encodes CSVEGRTQYF.

The chain couples TRBV3-1 (or the pseudogene TRBV3-2) to TRBJ1-2; D not resolved. CDR3 length: 13 amino acids. The V gene lost 6 bases and the J gene lost 0 bases, with 8 bases spanning the gap. The V gene's germline CDR1 is LGHDT and CDR2 YNNKEL (reference sequence). CDR3: CASSPRSNYGYTF. The DNA of the CDR3 is TGTGCCAGCAGTCCCAGGTCTAACTATGGCTACACCTTC.

The chain couples TRBV5-6 to TRBJ1-2, with 7 bases aligning to TRBD1. The CDR3 spans 15 residues. J lost 4 bases, V lost 3 bases, and 9 bases had no gene match. Per germline, CDR1 SGHDT and CDR2 YYEEEE. The chain's CDR3 is CASSSSGTDGYGYTF. In DNA form, the CDR3 reads TGTGCCAGCAGCTCGTCCGGGACAGACGGCTATGGCTACACCTTC. The complete variable domain, with remaining parts taken from reference TRBV5-6 and TRBJ1-2, reads DAGVTQSPTHLIKTRGQQVTLRCSPKSGHDTVSWYQQALGQGPQFIFQYYEEEERQRGNFPDRFSGHQFPNYSSELNVNALLLGDSALYLCASSSSGTDGYGYTFGSGTRLTVV.

The V gene is TRBV5-1, the J gene TRBJ2-1; the D gene is possibly TRBD2 (6 bases). The CDR3 has 16 amino acids. The germline V and J ends were trimmed by 4 bases and 2 bases, with 16 bases remaining between them. Germline-derived CDR1 and CDR2 are SGHRS and YFSETQ. The DNA for the CDR3 is TGCGCCAGCAGCGAAGGGACTTCCCAGCCCTACAATGAGCAGTTCTTC. The encoded protein is CASSEGTSQPYNEQFF. The full variable domain, rest sourced from reference TRBV5-1 and TRBJ2-1, is KAGVTQTPRYLIKTRGQQVTLSCSPISGHRSVSWYQQTPGQGLQFLFEYFSETQRNKGNFPGRFSGRQFSNSRSEMNVSTLELGDSALYLCASSEGTSQPYNEQFFGPGTRLTVL.

The J gene is TRBJ1-5, the V gene TRBV5-6; TRBD1 aligns across 8 bases. Germline lookup yields CDR1 SGHDT and CDR2 YYEEEE. The CDR3 contains 16 residues. Trimming took 4 bases from V and 1 from J; bases not matched to a gene: 7. CDR3 DNA: TGTGCCAGCAGCATTGGACAGGGTATCAGCAATCAGCCCCAGCATTTT. Protein: CASSIGQGISNQPQHF.

The CDR3 sequence: CASSIAGIYTEAFF. For the CDR3, the DNA is TGTGCCAGTAGTATCGCGGGCATCTACACTGAAGCTTTCTTT. The V call is TRBV19, the J call TRBJ1-1; D gene uncertain. The CDR3 is 14 residues long. The germline V gene encodes CDR1 LNHDA and CDR2 SQIVND (reference sequence). Trimming shortened V by 3 bases and J by 3 bases, and 11 bases separated the two germline ends.

The rearrangement joins TRBV2 to TRBJ1-5; 12 nucleotides line up with TRBD1. The V segment lost 9 bases and the J segment 7 bases; nucleotides outside the gene matches: 7. CDR1 and CDR2 (germline): SNHLY, FYNNEI. The CDR3 totals 14 residues. This CDR3 is CASMGQGARQPQHF. The CDR3 DNA reads TGTGCCAGTATGGGACAGGGGGCCCGCCAGCCCCAGCATTTT.

The chain couples TRBV7-2 to TRBJ1-1; D possibly corresponds to TRBD1 (6 bases). This CDR3 has 15 amino acids. Trimming removed 4 bases from V and 5 bases from J, with 17 bases in between. Germline V lookup: CDR1 SGHTA, CDR2 FQGNSA. CDR3 DNA: TGTGCCAGCAGCTCCGTGGCGGGGGCAGGGACTGAAGCTTTCTTT. Its protein product is CASSSVAGAGTEAFF.

V usage is TRBV12-3 or TRBV12-4 and J usage is TRBJ2-1; TRBD2 agrees at 7 bases. This CDR3 comprises 12 residues. With 3 bases clipped from V and 15 bases from J, the junction kept 8 bases outside the gene matches. CDR3 coding DNA: TGTGCCAGCAGTTTGGCCCAAGGCGGGAGGTTCTTC. As protein: CASSLAQGGRFF.

This clone was seen a handful of times. V and J are TRBV19 and TRBJ1-1, with 11 nucleotides matching TRBD1. Germline V lookup: CDR1 LNHDA, CDR2 SQIVND (reference sequence). V was clipped by 3 bases and J by 6 bases; unmatched bases: 0. The CDR3 consists of 13 residues. CDR3 protein: CASSMGQGAEAFF. CDR3 bases: TGTGCCAGTAGTATGGGACAGGGGGCTGAAGCTTTCTTT.

This sequence joins TRBV24-1 and TRBJ2-1, with TRBD2 identical over 10 bases. The V and J ends lost 3 bases and 8 bases, in that order; junction bases with no gene match: 9. The CDR3 length is 16 residues. CDR1 is KGHDR and CDR2 is SFDVKD in the germline V gene. The CDR3 is CATSDPQRGGRHEQFF. The DNA for the CDR3 is TGTGCCACCAGTGATCCCCAGCGGGGGGGCCGACATGAGCAGTTCTTC.

The chain couples TRBV11-3 to TRBJ2-7, with 8 bases lining up with TRBD2. V trimming: 2 bases; J trimming: 5 bases; junction bases outside the gene matches: 14. This CDR3 is 17 amino acids long. CDR1 is SGHNT, CDR2 YENEEA, per germline. CDR3 in amino acids: CASSLTMTGLGYNEQYF. The CDR3 region has the DNA TGTGCCAGCAGCTTAACGATGACGGGACTAGGTTATAACGAGCAGTACTTC.

This chain connects TRBV27 to TRBJ2-7; the D gene is possibly TRBD2 (7 bases). V lost 3 bases, J lost 2 bases, and 11 bases lay in between. The CDR3 length is 14 residues. Germline V lookup: CDR1 MNHEY, CDR2 SMNVEV (reference sequence). The CDR3 region has the DNA TGTGCCAGCAGTTTTCAAGGGGGGGCCTACGAGCAGTACTTC. Protein sequence: CASSFQGGAYEQYF.

V gene TRBV6-5 combines with J gene TRBJ1-1; 7 nucleotides agree with TRBD1. Per the germline V gene, CDR1 is MNHEY and CDR2 is SVGAGI. This CDR3 has 14 residues. V shed 2 bases, J shed 4 bases, and the junction held 4 bases outside the gene matches. In nucleotides, the CDR3 is TGTGCCAGCAGTTACAGGGGGCGTCGCACTGAAGCTTTCTTT. Protein: CASSYRGRRTEAFF.

This clone was found once. This chain uses TRBV19 with TRBJ2-7, with D possibly TRBD1 on 5 matching bases. Between the trimmed V and J ends, which lost 1 base and 3 bases, there was a span of 16 bases. This CDR3 region has 16 residues. Germline CDR1 is LNHDA and CDR2 is SQIVND (reference sequence). CDR3 bases: TGTGCCAGTAGTATAGCTGGCAGGGTGAGGAGCTACGAGCAGTACTTC. Translation gives CASSIAGRVRSYEQYF.

The V and J genes are TRBV5-5 and TRBJ2-3, with D uncertain. CDR1 and CDR2 (germline): SGHKS, YYEKEE (reference sequence). This CDR3 region has 12 residues. V was clipped by 3 bases and J by 6 bases, with 8 bases between them. Here the CDR3 reads CASSYQTDTQYF. In DNA form, the CDR3 reads TGTGCCAGCAGCTACCAGACTGATACGCAGTATTTT.

The chain carries TRBV18 and TRBJ2-7, with TRBD2 identical over 8 bases. CDR3 length equals 15 residues. Per germline, CDR1 KGHSH and CDR2 LQKENI. The junction had 9 bases not matched to a gene; V was cut back by 2 bases and J by 6 bases. The CDR3 region is CASSPSAGAFLEQYF. The CDR3 nucleotides are TGTGCCAGCTCACCATCAGCGGGGGCCTTTCTCGAGCAGTACTTC. Variable domain in full (rest from reference TRBV18 and TRBJ2-7): NAGVMQNPRHLVRRRGQEARLRCSPMKGHSHVYWYRQLPEEGLKFMVYLQKENIIDESGMPKERFSAEFPKEGPSILRIQQVVRGDSAAYFCASSPSAGAFLEQYFGPGTRLTVT.

This chain connects TRBV5-1 to TRBJ2-3, with D possibly TRBD2 on 7 matching bases. Looked up from germline, CDR1 is SGHRS and CDR2 is YFSETQ. This CDR3 is built from 19 residues. V dropped 0 bases and J dropped 2 bases, with 22 bases sitting between them. This CDR3 is CASSLVPGIGGGHTDTQYF. For the CDR3, the DNA is TGCGCCAGCAGCTTGGTTCCTGGGATTGGCGGGGGCCACACAGATACGCAGTATTTT.

The gene calls are TRBV10-1 and TRBJ1-2; TRBD1 might be the D (5 bases). Germline CDR1 and CDR2: WNHNN and SYGVQD (reference sequence). Trimming removed 2 bases from V and 5 bases from J, with 9 bases in between. CDR3 length: 13 residues. The CDR3 spells CASSEDRAYGYTF. Written as DNA, the CDR3 is TGCGCCAGCAGTGAGGACAGAGCTTATGGCTACACCTTC.

The chain carries TRBV19 and TRBJ1-4; no clear D. The CDR3 is 12 residues long. CDR1 is LNHDA, CDR2 SQIVND, per germline (reference sequence). V gave up 6 bases and J gave up 6 bases, with 8 bases separating them. The CDR3 nucleotides are TGTGCCAGTAGCCCTAGAGATGAAAAACTGTTTTTT. This gives the protein CASSPRDEKLFF. Complete variable domain (other parts from reference TRBV19 and TRBJ1-4): DGGITQSPKYLFRKEGQNVTLSCEQNLNHDAMYWYRQDPGQGLRLIYYSQIVNDFQKGDIAEGYSVSREKKESFPLTVTSAQKNPTAFYLCASSPRDEKLFFGSGTQLSVL.